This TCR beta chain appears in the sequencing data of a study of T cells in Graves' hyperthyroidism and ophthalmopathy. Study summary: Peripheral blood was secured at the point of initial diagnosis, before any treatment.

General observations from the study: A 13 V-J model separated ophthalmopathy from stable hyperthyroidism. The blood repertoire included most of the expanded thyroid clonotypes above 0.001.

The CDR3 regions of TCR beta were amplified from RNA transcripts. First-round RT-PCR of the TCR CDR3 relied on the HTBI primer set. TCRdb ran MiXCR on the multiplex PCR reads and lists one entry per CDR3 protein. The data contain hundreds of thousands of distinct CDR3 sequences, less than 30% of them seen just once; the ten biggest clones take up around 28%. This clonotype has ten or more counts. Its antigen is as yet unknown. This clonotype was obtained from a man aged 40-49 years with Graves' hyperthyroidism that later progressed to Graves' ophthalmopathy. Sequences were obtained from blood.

CDR3 nucleotides: TGTGCCATCACCGTACAAAAGAACACTGAAGCTTTCTTT. Residues: CAITVQKNTEAFF. The chain links TRBV10-3 to TRBJ1-1; D is ambiguous. V lost 7 bases to trimming and J lost 1 base, with 10 bases between them. Per the germline V gene, CDR1 is ENHRY and CDR2 is SYGVKD. This CDR3 contains 13 residues.